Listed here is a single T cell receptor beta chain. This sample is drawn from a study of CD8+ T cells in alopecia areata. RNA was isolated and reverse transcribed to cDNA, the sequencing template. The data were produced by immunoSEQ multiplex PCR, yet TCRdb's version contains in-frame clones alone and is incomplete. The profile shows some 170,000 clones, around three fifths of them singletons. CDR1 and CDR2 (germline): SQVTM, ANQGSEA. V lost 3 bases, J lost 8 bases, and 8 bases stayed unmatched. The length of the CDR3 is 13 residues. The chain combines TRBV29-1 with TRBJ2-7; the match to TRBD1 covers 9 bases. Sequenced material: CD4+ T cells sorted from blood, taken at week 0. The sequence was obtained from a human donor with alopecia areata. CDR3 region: CSVEGQGVPQQYF. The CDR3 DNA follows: TGCAGCGTTGAGGGACAGGGCGTCCCTCAGCAGTACTTC.